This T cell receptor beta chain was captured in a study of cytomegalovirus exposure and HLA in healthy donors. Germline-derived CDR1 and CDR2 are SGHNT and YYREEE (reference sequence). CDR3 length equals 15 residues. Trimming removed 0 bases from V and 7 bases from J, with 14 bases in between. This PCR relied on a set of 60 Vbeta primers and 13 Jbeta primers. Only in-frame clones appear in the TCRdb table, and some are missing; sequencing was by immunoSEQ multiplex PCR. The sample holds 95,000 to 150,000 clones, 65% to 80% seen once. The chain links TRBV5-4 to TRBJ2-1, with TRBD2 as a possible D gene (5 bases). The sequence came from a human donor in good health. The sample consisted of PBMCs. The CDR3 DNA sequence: TGTGCCAGCAGCTTGGTAGGGAGCAGAAAAAATGAGCAGTTCTTC. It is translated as CASSLVGSRKNEQFF.